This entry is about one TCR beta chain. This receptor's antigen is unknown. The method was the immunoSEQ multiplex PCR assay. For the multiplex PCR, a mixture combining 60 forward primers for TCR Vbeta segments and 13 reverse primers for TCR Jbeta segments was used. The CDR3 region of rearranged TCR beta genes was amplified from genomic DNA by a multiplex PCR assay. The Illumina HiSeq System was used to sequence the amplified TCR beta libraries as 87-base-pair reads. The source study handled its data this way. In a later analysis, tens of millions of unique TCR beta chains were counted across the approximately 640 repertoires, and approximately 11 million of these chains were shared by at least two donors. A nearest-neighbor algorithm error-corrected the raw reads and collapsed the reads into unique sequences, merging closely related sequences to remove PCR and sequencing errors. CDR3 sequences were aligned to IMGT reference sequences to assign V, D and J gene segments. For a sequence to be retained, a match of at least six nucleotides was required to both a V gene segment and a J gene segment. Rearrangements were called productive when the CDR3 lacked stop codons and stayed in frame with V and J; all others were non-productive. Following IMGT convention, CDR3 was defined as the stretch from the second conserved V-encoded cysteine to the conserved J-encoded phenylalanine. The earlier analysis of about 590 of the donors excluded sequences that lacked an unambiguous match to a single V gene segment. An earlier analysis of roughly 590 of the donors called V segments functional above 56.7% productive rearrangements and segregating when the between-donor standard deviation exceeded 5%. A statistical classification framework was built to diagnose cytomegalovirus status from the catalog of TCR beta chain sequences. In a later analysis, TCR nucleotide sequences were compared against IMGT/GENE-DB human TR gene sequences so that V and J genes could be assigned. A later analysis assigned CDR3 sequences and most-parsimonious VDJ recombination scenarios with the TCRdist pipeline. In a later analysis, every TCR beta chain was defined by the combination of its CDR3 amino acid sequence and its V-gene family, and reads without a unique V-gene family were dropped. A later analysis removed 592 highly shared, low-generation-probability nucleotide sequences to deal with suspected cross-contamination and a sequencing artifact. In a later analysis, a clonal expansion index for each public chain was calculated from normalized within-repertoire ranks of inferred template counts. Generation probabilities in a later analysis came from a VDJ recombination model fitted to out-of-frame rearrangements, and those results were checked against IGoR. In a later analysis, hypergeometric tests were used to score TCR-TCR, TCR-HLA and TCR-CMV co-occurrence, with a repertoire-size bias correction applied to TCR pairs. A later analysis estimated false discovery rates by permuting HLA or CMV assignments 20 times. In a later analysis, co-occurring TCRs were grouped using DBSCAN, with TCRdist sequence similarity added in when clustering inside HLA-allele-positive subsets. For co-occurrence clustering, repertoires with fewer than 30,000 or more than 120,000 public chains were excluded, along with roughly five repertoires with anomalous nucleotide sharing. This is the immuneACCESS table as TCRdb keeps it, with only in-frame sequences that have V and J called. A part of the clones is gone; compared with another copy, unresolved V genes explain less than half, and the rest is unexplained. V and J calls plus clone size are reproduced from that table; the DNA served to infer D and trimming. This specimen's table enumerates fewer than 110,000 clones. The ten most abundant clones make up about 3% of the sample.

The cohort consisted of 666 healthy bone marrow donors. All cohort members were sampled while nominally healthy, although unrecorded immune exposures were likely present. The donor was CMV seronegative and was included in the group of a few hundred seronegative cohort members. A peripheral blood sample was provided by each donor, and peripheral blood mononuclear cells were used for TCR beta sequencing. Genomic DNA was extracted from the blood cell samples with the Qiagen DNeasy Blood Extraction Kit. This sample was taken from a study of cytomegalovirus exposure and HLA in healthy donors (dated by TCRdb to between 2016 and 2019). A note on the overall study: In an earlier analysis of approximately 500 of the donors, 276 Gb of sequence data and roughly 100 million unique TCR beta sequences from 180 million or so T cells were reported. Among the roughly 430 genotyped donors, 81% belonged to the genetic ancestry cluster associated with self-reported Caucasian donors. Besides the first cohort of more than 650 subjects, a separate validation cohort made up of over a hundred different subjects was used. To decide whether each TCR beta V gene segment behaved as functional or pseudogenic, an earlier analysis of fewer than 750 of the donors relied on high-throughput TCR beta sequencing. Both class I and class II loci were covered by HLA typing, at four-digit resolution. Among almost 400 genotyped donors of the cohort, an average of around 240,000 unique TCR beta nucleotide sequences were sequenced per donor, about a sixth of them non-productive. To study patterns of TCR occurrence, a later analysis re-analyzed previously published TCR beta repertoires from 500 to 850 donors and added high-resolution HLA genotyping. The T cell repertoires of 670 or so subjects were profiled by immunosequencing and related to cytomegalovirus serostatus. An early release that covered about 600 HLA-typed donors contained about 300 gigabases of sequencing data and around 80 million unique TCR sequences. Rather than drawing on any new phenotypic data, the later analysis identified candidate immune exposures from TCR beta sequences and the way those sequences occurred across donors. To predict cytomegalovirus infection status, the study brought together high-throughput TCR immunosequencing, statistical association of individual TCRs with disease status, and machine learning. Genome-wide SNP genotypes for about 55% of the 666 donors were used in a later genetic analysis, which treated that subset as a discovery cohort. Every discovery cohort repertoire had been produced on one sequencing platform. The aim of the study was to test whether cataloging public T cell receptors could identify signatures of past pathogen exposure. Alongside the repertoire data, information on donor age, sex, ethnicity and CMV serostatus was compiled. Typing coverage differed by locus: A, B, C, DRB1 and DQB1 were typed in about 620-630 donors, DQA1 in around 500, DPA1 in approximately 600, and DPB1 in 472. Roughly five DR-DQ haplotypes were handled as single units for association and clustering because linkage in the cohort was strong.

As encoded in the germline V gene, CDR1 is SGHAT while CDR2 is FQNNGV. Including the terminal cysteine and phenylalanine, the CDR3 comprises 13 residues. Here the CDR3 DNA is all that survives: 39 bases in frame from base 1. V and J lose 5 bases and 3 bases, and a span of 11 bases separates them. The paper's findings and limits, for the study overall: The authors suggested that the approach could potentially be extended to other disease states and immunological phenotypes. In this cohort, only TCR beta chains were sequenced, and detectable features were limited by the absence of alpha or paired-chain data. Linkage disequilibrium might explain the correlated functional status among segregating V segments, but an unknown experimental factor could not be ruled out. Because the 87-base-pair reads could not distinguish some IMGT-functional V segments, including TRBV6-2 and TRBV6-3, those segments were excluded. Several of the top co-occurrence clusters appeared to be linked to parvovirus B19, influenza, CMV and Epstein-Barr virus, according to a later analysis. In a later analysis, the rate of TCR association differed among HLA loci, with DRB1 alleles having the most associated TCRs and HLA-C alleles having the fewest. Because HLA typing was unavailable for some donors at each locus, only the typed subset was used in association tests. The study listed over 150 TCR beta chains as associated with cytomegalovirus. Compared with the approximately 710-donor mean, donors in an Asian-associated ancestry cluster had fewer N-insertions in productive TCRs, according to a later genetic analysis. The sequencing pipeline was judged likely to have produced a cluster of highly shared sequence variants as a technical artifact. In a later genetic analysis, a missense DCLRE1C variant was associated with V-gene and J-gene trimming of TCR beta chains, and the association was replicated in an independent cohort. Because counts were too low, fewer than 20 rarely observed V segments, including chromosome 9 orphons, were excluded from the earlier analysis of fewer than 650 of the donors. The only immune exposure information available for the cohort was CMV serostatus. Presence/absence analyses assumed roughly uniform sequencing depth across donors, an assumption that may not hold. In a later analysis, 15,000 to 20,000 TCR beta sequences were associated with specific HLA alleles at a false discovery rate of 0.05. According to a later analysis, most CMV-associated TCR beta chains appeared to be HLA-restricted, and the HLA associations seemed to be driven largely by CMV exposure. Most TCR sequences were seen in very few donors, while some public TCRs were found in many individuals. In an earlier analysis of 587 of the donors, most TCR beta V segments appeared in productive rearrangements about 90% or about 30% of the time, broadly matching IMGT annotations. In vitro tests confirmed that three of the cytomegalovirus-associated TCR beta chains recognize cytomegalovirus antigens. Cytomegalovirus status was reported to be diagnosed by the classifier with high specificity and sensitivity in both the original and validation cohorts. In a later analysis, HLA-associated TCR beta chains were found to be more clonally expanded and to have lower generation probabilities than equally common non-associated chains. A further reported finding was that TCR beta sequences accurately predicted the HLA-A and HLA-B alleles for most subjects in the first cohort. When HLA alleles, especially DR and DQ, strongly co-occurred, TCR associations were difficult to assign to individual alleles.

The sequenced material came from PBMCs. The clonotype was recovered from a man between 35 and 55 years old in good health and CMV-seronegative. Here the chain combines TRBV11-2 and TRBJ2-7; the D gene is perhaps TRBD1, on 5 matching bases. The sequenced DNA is TGTGCCAGCAGCCCAGACAGATTCTACGAGCAGTACTTC. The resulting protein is CASSPDRFYEQYF.